Listed here is a single TCR beta chain. Repertoires were generated with immunoSEQ multiplex PCR, while TCRdb's copy carries only in-frame clones and drops some. The table records roughly 92,000 clones, approximately 91% of them present only once. The CDR3 is made up of 16 amino acids. V shed 4 bases and J shed 3 bases, with 16 bases lying between them. Germline-derived CDR1 and CDR2 are MDHEN and SYDVKM. This specimen comes from a study of control samples from healthy donors and cancer patients. The TCR comes from a woman in her sixties in good health. Source material: blood. The chain has TRBV28 and TRBJ2-1; tentatively, D is TRBD2 (6 bases). CDR3 residues: CASSYEAGANYNEQFF. The CDR3 coding sequence is TGTGCCAGCAGTTACGAAGCGGGCGCCAACTACAATGAGCAGTTCTTC.